The subject of this entry is one T cell receptor (beta chain). Its antigen remains unknown. The CDR3 is 16 amino acids. Germline trimming cut 6 bases from V and 4 bases from J; bases unmatched to any gene: 5. The germline CDR1 and CDR2 sequences are SGHTA and FQGNSA. TCRdb reprocessed the 5' RACE reads via MiXCR and lists one record per CDR3 protein. The sample lists 550,000 to 600,000 distinct CDR3 sequences, roughly 17% occurring once. The data are from a study of T-cell memory formation after mild COVID-19. Study-wide findings and caveats: Contracting clones from day 15 to 85 had balanced CD4/CD8; later expanders favoured CD4+. Contracting CD8+ clones were enriched in EMRA, CD4+ mainly in CM and EM. Second-wave clones reaching peak frequency on day 37 lacked confirmed SARS-CoV-2 specificity. Some responding clones appeared in pre-infection memory, suggesting cross-reactive memory joined.

The chain is built from TRBV7-2 and TRBJ2-1; 14 positions agree with TRBD2. The specimen was PBMCs or a T cell subset sorted from them (not recorded which). The TCR originated in an adult woman who had mild COVID-19 (a few samples of this study predate the infection). Cell type and time point are not known. The CDR3 bases are TGTGCCAGCAGGGGGCGGACTAGCGGGAGGTACAATGAGCAGTTCTTC. Its translation: CASRGRTSGRYNEQFF.